These T cell receptor beta chains were read from a single sample in a study of T cells in Graves' hyperthyroidism and ophthalmopathy. TCRdb re-analysed the multiplex PCR reads in MiXCR, keeping a single row per CDR3 protein. Among 300,000 to 400,000 distinct CDR3 sequences listed, approximately 15% were seen once. The sequenced material came from blood. The receptors derive from a woman in her twenties or thirties with Graves' hyperthyroidism. CDR3s include the opening cysteine and the closing phenylalanine or tryptophan. The D gene is left open where the match is weak. Some rows have no size entry. The others give once, few or many, or a class for an expanded clone.

CASSLLLLPYEQYF,TGTGCCAGCAGTTTGTTACTGCTCCCCTACGAGCAGTACTTC,NA,TRBJ2-7,few,TRBV28
CASSFYSSNIQYF,TGTGCCAGCAGCTTTTACAGTTCGAACATTCAGTACTTC,NA,TRBJ2-4,NA,TRBV11-2
CSARGVGSSYNEQFF,TGCAGTGCTAGAGGGGTAGGGAGCTCCTACAATGAGCAGTTCTTC,NA,TRBJ2-1,NA,TRBV20-1
CSATPLAAKNIQYF,TGCAGTGCCACACCACTGGCAGCCAAAAACATTCAGTACTTC,NA,TRBJ2-4,NA,TRBV20-1
CAWRGILRGLIANSPLHF,TGTGCCTGGAGAGGGATCTTGAGGGGGCTCATCGCTAATTCACCCCTCCACTTT,TRBD1,TRBJ1-6,few,TRBV30
CAISESGGRYEKLFF,TGTGCCATCAGTGAGTCTGGGGGGCGGTACGAAAAACTGTTTTTT,NA,TRBJ1-4,NA,TRBV10-3
CASGMNSNSHEQFF,TGTGCCAGCGGGATGAACTCCAACTCGCATGAGCAGTTCTTC,NA,TRBJ2-1,many,TRBV6-1
CATRSIAGDTQYF,TGTGCCACACGCTCTATAGCGGGGGATACGCAGTATTTT,TRBD2,TRBJ2-3,NA,TRBV6-1
CASSRLTSGGEKLFF,TGTGCCAGCAGCCGGTTAACGTCAGGAGGTGAAAAACTGTTTTTT,NA,TRBJ1-4,few,TRBV3-1
CSVGTIFAGELFF,TGCAGCGTTGGTACCATTTTTGCCGGGGAGCTGTTTTTT,NA,TRBJ2-2,NA,TRBV29-1
CASQSSWGGTYEQYF,TGTGCCAGCCAGAGTTCGTGGGGAGGGACCTACGAGCAGTACTTC,TRBD2,TRBJ2-7,NA,TRBV3-1
CASSPRTSGSRDEQFF,TGTGCCAGCAGCCCCCGGACTAGCGGGAGCAGGGATGAGCAGTTCTTC,TRBD2,TRBJ2-1,many,TRBV11-2
CASSNDYEQYF,TGTGCCAGTAGCAACGACTACGAGCAGTACTTC,NA,TRBJ2-7,few,TRBV19
CASSSRQGYQPQHF,TGTGCCAGCAGCTCTAGACAGGGGTATCAGCCCCAGCATTTT,TRBD1,TRBJ1-5,many,TRBV2
CSASDPGPRRNEQFF,TGCAGTGCTAGCGACCCGGGACCTCGTCGAAATGAGCAGTTCTTC,NA,TRBJ2-1,many,TRBV20-1
CASSQGSAGRTLETQYF,TGTGCCAGCAGCCAAGGTTCAGCCGGGAGGACGTTAGAGACCCAGTACTTC,TRBD2,TRBJ2-5,few,TRBV14
CASSLSASDGTQYF,TGTGCCAGCAGCTTGTCAGCCTCCGACGGGACCCAGTACTTC,NA,TRBJ2-5,few,TRBV7-9
CASSWTGTGKGGTQYF,TGTGCCAGCAGTTGGACCGGGACAGGGAAAGGAGGGACCCAGTACTTC,TRBD1,TRBJ2-5,NA,TRBV12-3/TRBV12-4
CASSPSGSLNTGELFF,TGTGCCAGCAGCCCCAGCGGGAGTCTAAACACCGGGGAGCTGTTTTTT,TRBD2,TRBJ2-2,few,TRBV7-9
CASSSRLARSSYEQYF,TGTGCCAGCAGCTCTCGACTAGCCCGTAGCTCCTACGAGCAGTACTTC,TRBD2,TRBJ2-7,many,TRBV7-2
CASKVQGMRQETQYF,TGTGCCAGCAAGGTCCAGGGTATGAGGCAAGAGACCCAGTACTTC,NA,TRBJ2-5,many,TRBV28
CASSPRLAGPKITDTQYF,TGTGCCAGCAGCCCTCGGCTAGCGGGTCCCAAGATCACAGATACGCAGTATTTT,TRBD2,TRBJ2-3,NA,TRBV9
CSAISGRAENTGELFF,TGCAGTGCTATAAGTGGGCGAGCGGAGAACACCGGGGAGCTGTTTTTT,NA,TRBJ2-2,few,TRBV20-1
CASSLRGQKQNSEAFF,TGCGCCAGCAGCCTTAGGGGCCAAAAACAAAACTCTGAAGCTTTCTTT,NA,TRBJ1-1,NA,TRBV4-1
CASRRDRGRGSNQPQHF,TGTGCCAGCAGGCGGGACAGGGGGCGCGGTAGCAATCAGCCCCAGCATTTT,TRBD1,TRBJ1-5,many,TRBV2
CASSTSVGGQGNNEQFF,TGTGCCAGCAGCACTTCGGTGGGAGGACAGGGGAATAATGAGCAGTTCTTC,TRBD1,TRBJ2-1,many,TRBV9
CASSLDTDSYNEQLF,TGTGCCAGCAGCCTCGACACCGACTCCTACAATGAGCAGCTCTTC,NA,TRBJ2-1,few,TRBV2
CAWSVQLGGDTQYF,TGTGCCTGGAGTGTACAATTAGGGGGGGATACGCAGTATTTT,NA,TRBJ2-3,few,TRBV30
CASSYSVTPGEQFF,TGTGCCAGCAGTTACTCGGTTACCCCCGGAGAGCAGTTCTTC,NA,TRBJ2-1,many,TRBV6-6
CSAGGRGETQYF,TGCAGTGCTGGGGGTCGAGGAGAGACCCAGTACTTC,NA,TRBJ2-5,few,TRBV20-1
CASSSGLATVEQYF,TGTGCCAGCAGCTCGGGACTAGCAACGGTCGAGCAGTACTTC,TRBD2,TRBJ2-7,many,TRBV7-2
CTSSQGGGRSIGELFF,TGTACCAGCAGCCAGGGCGGGGGCAGGAGCATCGGGGAGCTGTTTTTT,NA,TRBJ2-2,NA,TRBV5-8
CATGGTGGEAFF,TGTGCCACCGGAGGGACAGGGGGCGAAGCTTTCTTT,TRBD1,TRBJ1-1,many,TRBV24-1
CASSLVGSYNEQFF,TGTGCCAGCAGTTTGGTCGGGTCCTACAATGAGCAGTTCTTC,NA,TRBJ2-1,NA,TRBV12-3/TRBV12-4
CASSDGTLNQPQHF,TGTGCCAGCAGTGACGGGACACTGAATCAGCCCCAGCATTTT,NA,TRBJ1-5,many,TRBV6-1
CASSLQGKESSGANVLTF,TGTGCCAGCAGCTTGCAGGGTAAAGAGAGCTCTGGGGCCAACGTCCTGACTTTC,NA,TRBJ2-6,many,TRBV7-8
CASSLWGSTYNEQFF,TGTGCCAGCAGTTTATGGGGCTCCACCTACAATGAGCAGTTCTTC,NA,TRBJ2-1,many,TRBV28
CASSSSGLAKNIQYF,TGTGCCAGTAGTTCTAGCGGATTAGCCAAAAACATTCAGTACTTC,TRBD2,TRBJ2-4,NA,TRBV19
CASTDQTGFTEQYF,TGTGCCAGCACTGATCAGACAGGGTTCACCGAGCAGTACTTC,TRBD1,TRBJ2-7,NA,TRBV28
CASSVIPNHEQYF,TGTGCCAGCAGTGTCATCCCCAACCACGAGCAGTACTTC,NA,TRBJ2-7,many,TRBV28
CASSLRGRNTEAFF,TGTGCCAGCAGCCTGCGAGGGCGGAACACTGAAGCTTTCTTT,NA,TRBJ1-1,many,TRBV28
CASSGRDSKPPYTF,TGTGCCAGCAGCGGCCGGGACAGCAAGCCACCTTACACCTTC,TRBD1,TRBJ1-2,many,TRBV7-2
CATTAGLHMNTEAFF,TGTGCCACCACGGCCGGCCTGCATATGAACACTGAAGCTTTCTTT,NA,TRBJ1-1,NA,TRBV28
CASSSAGLGNTIYF,TGTGCCAGCAGCTCGGCCGGGCTAGGAAACACCATATATTTT,NA,TRBJ1-3,few,TRBV7-2
CASSVRWRDEQFF,TGTGCCAGCAGTGTTCGATGGAGGGATGAGCAGTTCTTC,NA,TRBJ2-1,many,TRBV2
CASSRTGIGDEQYF,TGTGCCAGCAGCAGGACAGGGATTGGCGACGAGCAGTACTTC,TRBD1,TRBJ2-7,many,TRBV2
CSAKWAGYNEQFF,TGCAGTGCCAAGTGGGCCGGGTACAATGAGCAGTTCTTC,NA,TRBJ2-1,many,TRBV20-1
CASRRQAWTVDQPQHF,TGTGCCAGCAGGAGACAAGCATGGACAGTCGATCAGCCCCAGCATTTT,NA,TRBJ1-5,NA,TRBV5-5
CASSTGHEQFF,TGTGCCAGCAGTACGGGTCATGAGCAGTTCTTC,NA,TRBJ2-1,NA,TRBV6-2/TRBV6-3
CASSLAPMDTQYF,TGTGCCAGCAGCTTAGCCCCGATGGATACGCAGTATTTT,NA,TRBJ2-3,NA,TRBV7-9
CASSLGSSNEQYF,TGCGCCAGCAGCTTGGGATCGTCGAACGAGCAGTACTTC,NA,TRBJ2-7,many,TRBV5-1
CASSIGYEQYF,TGTGCCAGCAGCATCGGCTACGAGCAGTACTTC,NA,TRBJ2-7,many,TRBV5-6
CASSRDILGITYEQYF,TGTGCCAGCAGTAGGGACATCCTAGGAATTACCTACGAGCAGTACTTC,NA,TRBJ2-7,many,TRBV28
CATKGGGGNTEAFF,TGTGCCACCAAGGGTGGGGGGGGGAACACTGAAGCTTTCTTT,NA,TRBJ1-1,NA,TRBV28
CASSPKVGANTGELFF,TGTGCCAGCAGCCCTAAAGTGGGGGCGAACACCGGGGAGCTGTTTTTT,NA,TRBJ2-2,many,TRBV16
CSARDLISGNTIYF,TGCAGTGCTAGAGACCTTATCTCTGGAAACACCATATATTTT,NA,TRBJ1-3,once,TRBV20-1
CSVVLGGGANTQYF,TGCAGCGTTGTCCTGGGGGGCGGGGCGAATACGCAGTATTTT,NA,TRBJ2-3,few,TRBV29-1
CASGLNLQTEAFF,TGTGCTAGTGGTCTTAACCTTCAAACTGAAGCTTTCTTT,NA,TRBJ1-1,few,TRBV12-5
CASAPGQGNSPLHF,TGTGCCAGCGCACCGGGACAGGGGAATTCACCCCTCCACTTT,TRBD1,TRBJ1-6,few,TRBV19
CASRDRERVQPQHF,TGTGCCAGTAGGGACAGGGAAAGGGTGCAGCCCCAGCATTTT,TRBD1,TRBJ1-5,once,TRBV19